This record looks at one TCR beta chain sequence and its context. Its antigen is not identified. The CDR3 consists of 14 residues. Between the trimmed V and J ends, which lost 3 bases and 3 bases, there was a span of 10 bases. The germline V gene encodes CDR1 KGHDR and CDR2 SFDVKD. These data come from a study of CD8 T cells in Susac syndrome. Study details: Patients with Susac syndrome were therapy-naive, treated with corticosteroids, or treated with intravenous immunoglobulin alone when blood was collected.

Reverse transcription of roughly 0.5 to 1 ug RNA was performed with random hexamers. The CDR3 of TCR beta was amplified by immunoSEQ multiplex PCR across 54 Vbeta and 13 Jbeta. TCRdb fed the immunoSEQ multiplex PCR reads into MiXCR, producing one record per CDR3 protein. Here the sample spans more than 150,000 distinct CDR3 sequences, over 90% being singletons. Study-wide results and caveats: The total CD8+ repertoires contained 15 to 20 Susac-specific public clones, and the CD8+ TEMRA repertoires contained about 5.

The CD8+ and CD4+ T cells were negatively isolated, with the TEMRA cells enriched by FACS. Sequenced material: CD8+ T cells from PBMCs. The gene calls are TRBV24-1 and TRBJ1-2; D might be TRBD1 (5 bases). This sequence originates from a human donor with Susac syndrome. The CDR3 loop is CATSDRGFDYGYTF. In DNA form, the CDR3 reads TGTGCCACCAGTGATAGGGGTTTTGACTATGGCTACACCTTC.